This T cell receptor (beta chain) was recorded in a study of cytomegalovirus exposure and HLA in healthy donors. Concerning this clone: Its antigen is unknown.

Study-level findings and limits: Cytomegalovirus-associated status was assigned to some 160 TCR beta chains.

CDR3 length: 17 amino acids. J was trimmed by 3 bases and V by 2 bases; bases with no gene match: 6. The germline gives CDR1 SGHVS, CDR2 FQNEAQ. In the PCR, 60 Vbeta and 13 Jbeta primers were used. Generated by immunoSEQ multiplex PCR, the TCRdb table keeps only in-frame clones and is missing some. The table has some 160,000 clones, 76% seen once; the top ten hold around 1.9%. The sequence was collected from a woman between 35 and 50 years old in good health and CMV-seronegative. Sequencing input: PBMCs. V and J are TRBV7-8 and TRBJ1-5; 11 bases agree with TRBD1. The CDR3 DNA is TGTGCCAGCAGCTTATTGGGACAGGGGGTGGTCAATCAGCCCCAGCATTTT. Its protein product is CASSLLGQGVVNQPQHF.